This T cell receptor (beta chain) is drawn from a study of blood T cell repertoires in COVID-19. Clones were sequenced by immunoSEQ multiplex PCR, and TCRdb holds only the in-frame ones, with some missing. This table has around 150,000 clones, roughly four fifths appearing once. This receptor was obtained from a woman aged 60-70 years with acute or convalescent COVID-19. Sequenced input: peripheral blood.

The CDR3, as DNA: TGTGCCAGCAGCTGGGACAGACTTAACTATGGCTACACCTTC. Amino acids: CASSWDRLNYGYTF. The V call is TRBV7-9, the J call TRBJ1-2, with 7 bases fitting TRBD1. Germline CDR1 reads SEHNR; CDR2 reads FQNEAQ (reference sequence). Trimming removed 4 bases from V and 1 base from J; junction bases left unmatched: 3. The CDR3 covers 14 residues.